This TCR beta chain came from a study of beta chain features in type 1 diabetes. Broader study findings: Shorter TCRB CDR3s, moderately but significantly so, marked every one of the four CD4+ subsets in Type 1 diabetes patients.

This clone was recorded a few times. Its antigen is unknown. Per germline, CDR1 SGHAT and CDR2 FQNNGV. The junction had 7 bases not matched to a gene; V was cut back by 5 bases and J by 3 bases. The CDR3 extends over 14 amino acids. The isolated RNA, all of it, was reverse transcribed, so expressed TCRB transcripts were what got sequenced. Only in-frame clones appear in the TCRdb table, and some are missing; sequencing was by immunoSEQ multiplex PCR. The table lists approximately 280,000 clones, about 15% of them singletons. The receptor was isolated from a man aged 18 to 30 with type 1 diabetes. The material sequenced was naive CD4+ T cells from blood. This chain links TRBV11-2 with TRBJ2-7; TRBD1 matches at 7 bases. CDR3 bases: TGTGCCAGCAGCCCGGACAGGCCCAACTACGAGCAGTACTTC. Encoded protein: CASSPDRPNYEQYF.